This T cell receptor (beta chain) derives from a study of blood T cell repertoires in COVID-19. As for the study in general: Samples of COVID-19 (acute and convalescent) were obtained from the United States, Italy and Spain.

Here immunoSEQ multiplex PCR was the method, and the copy in TCRdb shows in-frame clones only, minus some. The data contain approximately 400,000 clones, about 90% of them singletons. The age range of participants was about 18 to 95 years, with residence in some 25 US areas. Germline V gene sequence: CDR1 DFQATT, CDR2 SNEGSKA (reference sequence). The CDR3 loop spans 10 amino acids. Trimming removed 6 bases from V and 6 bases from J, with 6 bases in between. The rearrangement links TRBV20-1 to TRBJ2-1, with D unresolved. The TCR comes from a man younger than 40 who had recovered from COVID-19. Input material: PBMCs or T cells enriched from blood (not recorded which). CDR3 in DNA: TGCAGTGCCCACTTCAATGAGCAGTTCTTC. Amino acids: CSAHFNEQFF.